This T cell receptor beta chain was found in a study of beta chain features in type 1 diabetes. Study-level results: Whatever favoring of shorter templates PCR might show would apply equally to patients and controls. For patients, the naive, central memory and Treg TCRB repertoires appeared more alike than for healthy donors.

A word on this clone: The antigen is not known.

As every portion of the isolated RNA was reverse transcribed, the sequencing read expressed TCRB transcripts. About 3.7 million reads per sample were averaged for naive, central memory and regulatory samples. Only in-frame clones appear in the TCRdb table, and some are missing; sequencing was by immunoSEQ multiplex PCR. This table has roughly 350,000 clones, about 10% appearing once. The CDR3 has 15 amino acids. The V gene end was trimmed by 5 bases and the J gene end by 5 bases; junction bases not matched to a gene: 10. The germline V gene has CDR1 MNHEY and CDR2 SMNVEV (reference sequence). The authors took one heparinised blood draw, averaging roughly 120 mL, from each donor.

The chain uses TRBV27 and TRBJ1-2, with 8 bases matching TRBD1. Material: naive CD4+ T cells from blood. The receptor comes from a woman in her 30s in good health. CDR3 sequence reads: CASSQTTGEEYGYTF. CDR3 DNA: TGTGCCAGCAGTCAAACGACAGGGGAGGAATATGGCTACACCTTC.